This T cell receptor beta chain came from a study of blood T cell repertoires in COVID-19. Turning to the study itself: Collection of acute and convalescent COVID-19 samples took place in the United States, Italy and Spain. Nucleic acid was either cDNA or gDNA, and it came from T cells, B-cell-depleted T cells, or PBMCs.

In the original workflow: Nucleated cell counts were estimated from reference gene primer amplification. This table comes from immunoSEQ multiplex PCR, and its TCRdb copy is limited to in-frame clones, with some not included. The V and J calls and clone size are taken from that table; D and trimming were inferred from the DNA. The profile shows 55,000 to 75,000 clones, about 73% of them singletons. J gave up 6 bases and V 7 bases, and 9 bases lay outside the gene matches. The CDR3 has 15 residues. Germline CDR1 MDHEN, CDR2 SYDVKM. V usage is TRBV28 and J usage is TRBJ1-5; 10 bases map to TRBD1. The sample was peripheral blood. The receptor was derived from a woman in her seventies with acute or convalescent COVID-19. This CDR3 reads CASITGQGTSQPQHF. The CDR3 DNA reads as TGTGCCAGCATTACGGGACAGGGGACGAGTCAGCCCCAGCATTTT. Full variable domain (missing parts from reference TRBV28 and TRBJ1-5): DVKVTQSSRYLVKRTGEKVFLECVQDMDHENMFWYRQDPGLGLRLIYFSYDVKMKEKGDIPEGYSVSREKKERFSLILESASTNQTSMYLCASITGQGTSQPQHFGDGTRLSIL.